This is a list of T cell receptor beta chains from one sample in a study of blood T cell repertoires in COVID-19. Using immunoSEQ multiplex PCR, the repertoire was profiled, and TCRdb retains in-frame clones only, with some absent. The repertoire holds under 250,000 clones, with 80% to 90% as singletons. The specimen sequenced was peripheral blood. The receptors here all came from a human donor in a cohort sampled during active COVID-19. Each CDR3 is given with its conserved first and last residue. The order of the fields is V gene, D gene, clone size, J gene, CDR3 protein, CDR3 DNA. A D gene is named only where the DNA matches it firmly. Only some rows state a clone size, as once, few, many or a class for expanded clones.

TRBV5-1,TRBD1,.,TRBJ1-6,CASSLDPGQNNSPLHF,TGCGCCAGCAGCTTGGATCCGGGACAGAATAATTCACCCCTCCACTTT
TRBV27,TRBD1,.,TRBJ1-2,CASSRHRNTGGTRGYTF,TGTGCCAGCAGCCGCCACCGGAACACAGGGGGCACCCGTGGCTACACCTTC
TRBV5-1,TRBD2,.,TRBJ2-5,CASSLLAGGFQETQYF,TGCGCCAGCAGCTTGTTAGCGGGAGGGTTCCAAGAGACCCAGTACTTC
TRBV9,.,.,TRBJ2-3,CASSARSDRDTQYF,TGTGCCAGCAGCGCCCGTTCGGACAGAGATACGCAGTATTTT
TRBV6-4,.,.,TRBJ2-1,CASSSGQSNEQFF,TGTGCCAGCAGTTCCGGACAATCCAATGAGCAGTTCTTC
TRBV5-1,TRBD1,.,TRBJ2-7,CASSPTGTGLEQYF,TGCGCCAGCAGCCCTACCGGGACAGGGTTGGAGCAGTACTTC
TRBV18,.,few,TRBJ2-5,CASSRGYQETQYF,TGTGCCAGCTCAAGGGGGTACCAAGAGACCCAGTACTTC
TRBV6-5,.,.,TRBJ1-4,CASSYGGRPNEKLFF,TGTGCCAGCAGTTACGGCGGCAGACCTAATGAAAAACTGTTTTTT
TRBV7-8,.,.,TRBJ1-5,CASSLENVVLTPDYSNQPQHF,TGTGCCAGCAGCTTGGAGAATGTCGTCCTAACACCGGACTATAGCAATCAGCCCCAGCATTTT
TRBV20-1,.,.,TRBJ2-4,CSASLNRENIQYF,TGCAGTGCTAGTTTGAACAGGGAAAACATTCAGTACTTC
TRBV7-9,.,.,TRBJ2-7,CASSPYKGASYEQYF,TGTGCCAGCAGCCCGTACAAGGGAGCCTCCTACGAGCAGTACTTC
TRBV19,.,.,TRBJ1-6,CASKQSSYNSPLHF,TGTGCCAGTAAACAGAGCTCCTATAATTCACCCCTCCACTTT
TRBV30,.,once,TRBJ2-7,CAWSVPGAYEQYF,TGTGCCTGGAGTGTACCAGGGGCCTACGAGCAGTACTTC
TRBV28,TRBD1,.,TRBJ1-1,CASSLGTGGGAFF,TGTGCCAGCAGTTTAGGGACAGGGGGTGGTGCTTTCTTT
TRBV7-9,TRBD2,.,TRBJ2-1,CASSPGSGSSYNEQFF,TGTGCCAGCAGCCCAGGGAGCGGGAGCTCCTACAATGAGCAGTTCTTC
TRBV3-1/TRBV3-2,TRBD2,.,TRBJ2-2,CASSGTSGRFTGELFF,TGTGCCAGCAGCGGGACTAGCGGGAGATTTACCGGGGAGCTGTTTTTT
TRBV2,.,.,TRBJ2-7,CASSGTPYEQYF,TGTGCCAGCTCCGGGACACCGTACGAGCAGTACTTC
TRBV7-2,TRBD2,once,TRBJ2-5,CASSRSGTGETQYF,TGTGCCAGCAGCCGTAGCGGGACCGGGGAGACCCAGTACTTC
TRBV6-6,TRBD1,.,TRBJ1-6,CAGRTDRASPLHF,TGTGCCGGTAGGACCGACAGGGCATCACCCCTCCACTTT
TRBV7-8,TRBD1,.,TRBJ1-1,CASSFTPTGRVTEAFF,TGTGCCAGCAGTTTTACCCCGACAGGGAGAGTCACTGAAGCTTTCTTT
TRBV13,TRBD1,.,TRBJ1-6,CASSLRQGVGNSPLHF,TGTGCCAGCAGCTTACGACAGGGGGTGGGGAATTCACCCCTCCACTTT
TRBV5-8,.,.,TRBJ1-6,CASRRTLSSYNSPLHF,TGTGCCAGCAGACGGACTCTTAGCTCCTATAATTCACCCCTCCACTTT
TRBV4-1,.,.,TRBJ2-3,CASSQDPPPGINTQYF,TGCGCCAGCAGCCAAGATCCCCCCCCGGGAATTAATACGCAGTATTTT
TRBV6-5,.,once,TRBJ2-5,CASSYSGGQETQYF,TGTGCCAGCAGTTACTCAGGGGGCCAAGAGACCCAGTACTTC
TRBV24-1,TRBD1,.,TRBJ2-5,CATSDLETGRETQYF,TGTGCCACCAGTGATTTGGAGACAGGGAGAGAGACCCAGTACTTC
TRBV28,TRBD1,.,TRBJ1-2,CASSSIGTGGAGYTF,TGTGCCAGCAGTAGTATCGGGACAGGGGGCGCTGGCTACACCTTC
TRBV18,TRBD2,.,TRBJ2-5,CASSPPSGRETQYF,TGTGCCAGCTCACCACCTAGCGGGAGGGAGACCCAGTACTTC
TRBV5-5,TRBD1,.,TRBJ2-5,CASSISTGGAETQYF,TGTGCCAGCAGCATATCGACAGGGGGCGCGGAGACCCAGTACTTC
TRBV7-2,TRBD2,.,TRBJ2-3,CASSGRTSGLTSTDTQYF,TGTGCCAGCAGCGGAAGGACTAGCGGGCTAACTAGCACAGATACGCAGTATTTT
TRBV30,.,few,TRBJ2-1,CAWSLGGRNEQFF,TGTGCCTGGAGTTTAGGGGGTCGGAATGAGCAGTTCTTC
TRBV27,TRBD2,.,TRBJ2-2,CASSPGLALGELFF,TGTGCCAGCAGTCCGGGACTAGCTCTTGGGGAGCTGTTTTTT
TRBV28,.,.,TRBJ1-2,CASSFRTKDYGYTF,TGTGCCAGCAGTTTTCGGACAAAAGATTATGGCTACACCTTC
TRBV7-8,.,.,TRBJ1-5,CASSLAPGFSPQHF,TGTGCCAGCAGCTTAGCTCCGGGGTTCTCGCCCCAGCATTTT
TRBV4-1,TRBD1,.,TRBJ2-2,CASSLRFYRGTGELFF,TGCGCCAGCAGCTTAAGATTTTACAGGGGCACCGGGGAGCTGTTTTTT
TRBV7-8,.,.,TRBJ2-1,CASSLVGRGRSSYNEQFF,TGTGCCAGCAGCTTGGTGGGCAGGGGTCGGAGCTCCTACAATGAGCAGTTCTTC
TRBV5-4,.,.,TRBJ1-6,CASSWIPDGLSPLHF,TGTGCCAGCAGCTGGATACCGGACGGACTTTCACCCCTCCACTTT
TRBV5-6,.,.,TRBJ2-3,CASSFGSGSWNF,.
TRBV19,.,.,TRBJ2-5,CASSKRPGTTKETQYF,TGTGCCAGTAGTAAAAGGCCGGGAACTACAAAAGAGACCCAGTACTTC
TRBV27,TRBD2,.,TRBJ2-7,CASSLSAASGRSSYEQYF,TGTGCCAGCAGTTTATCGGCGGCTAGCGGGAGAAGCTCCTACGAGCAGTACTTC
TRBV5-4,TRBD2,.,TRBJ2-1,CASSPGTSAYNEQFF,TGTGCCAGCAGCCCCGGGACTAGCGCATACAATGAGCAGTTCTTC
TRBV6-5,TRBD1,once,TRBJ1-5,CASSRQGGNQPQHF,TGTGCCAGCAGCCGACAGGGGGGCAATCAGCCCCAGCATTTT
TRBV4-1,TRBD2,.,TRBJ2-5,CASSQFKGLAGVIQETQYF,TGCGCCAGCAGCCAGTTCAAGGGGCTAGCGGGAGTGATACAAGAGACCCAGTACTTC
TRBV5-6,TRBD2,.,TRBJ2-7,CASSLGPRAGARYEQYF,TGTGCCAGCAGCTTGGGCCCCAGGGCGGGAGCTCGCTACGAGCAGTACTTC
TRBV2,.,once,TRBJ2-2,CASSPEGRSGELFF,TGTGCCAGCAGTCCGGAGGGGCGATCCGGGGAGCTGTTTTTT
TRBV28,.,.,TRBJ1-4,CASSLLAGTNEKLFF,TGTGCCAGCAGTTTATTGGCGGGGACTAATGAAAAACTGTTTTTT
TRBV6-1,.,.,TRBJ1-5,CASSEVREGNQPQHF,TGTGCCAGCAGTGAAGTCAGGGAGGGAAATCAGCCCCAGCATTTT
TRBV7-2,TRBD2,.,TRBJ2-7,CASSSRTSGSYEQYF,TGTGCCAGCAGCTCTAGGACTAGCGGGAGCTACGAGCAGTACTTC
TRBV5-1,.,.,TRBJ2-1,CASSLTGPYNEQFF,TGCGCCAGCAGCTTGACAGGGCCCTACAATGAGCAGTTCTTC
TRBV28,.,.,TRBJ2-6,CASTSGSGANVLTF,TGTGCCAGCACCTCAGGGTCCGGGGCCAACGTCCTGACTTTC
TRBV27,TRBD1,.,TRBJ1-1,CASSKDRVNTEAFF,TGTGCCAGCAGTAAGGACAGGGTGAACACTGAAGCTTTCTTT
TRBV28,.,.,TRBJ2-5,CASSVVAALRETQYF,TGTGCCAGCAGTGTCGTAGCGGCCCTTCGGGAGACCCAGTACTTC
TRBV11-2,.,.,TRBJ2-3,CASSAGTVFTDTQYF,TGTGCCAGCTCGGCAGGCACGGTCTTCACAGATACGCAGTATTTT